These T cell receptor beta chains were read from a single sample in a study of T cell responses to AZD1222 COVID-19 vaccine. The protocol was immunoSEQ multiplex PCR, while the TCRdb copy is restricted to in-frame clones and leaves out a portion. The table records more than 80,000 clones, over 75% of them present only once. Specimen: peripheral blood, collected on day 0 of AZD1222 vaccination. These receptors were obtained from an adult in good health. The CDR3 runs from the conserved cysteine through the conserved F or W. Fields, in order: J gene, clone size, D gene, V gene, CDR3 DNA, CDR3 protein. The D gene is left open where the match is weak. Size tells how often a clone was seen (once, few, many) or the class of an expanded clone, and some rows leave it out.

TRBJ1-3,.,.,TRBV5-4,TGTGCCAGCAGCTTACCGACAGGCGCTGGAAACACCATATATTTT,CASSLPTGAGNTIYF
TRBJ1-1,.,.,TRBV28,TGTGCCAGCAGCCCCCCGGGTCGATCGACTGAAGCTTTCTTT,CASSPPGRSTEAFF
TRBJ2-3,.,.,TRBV25-1,TGTGCCAGCACATCCGCAGATACGCAGTATTTT,CASTSADTQYF
TRBJ2-7,.,TRBD1,TRBV6-6,TGTGCCAGCACCTACGGGACAGCGCACTACGAGCAGTACTTC,CASTYGTAHYEQYF
TRBJ1-2,.,.,TRBV20-1,TGCAGTGCTAGTACTAATCTCCATGGCTACACCTTC,CSASTNLHGYTF
TRBJ1-5,once,TRBD1,TRBV2,TGTGCCAGCAGTCCAACAGGGGGTTCTCAGCCCCAGCATTTT,CASSPTGGSQPQHF
TRBJ1-3,.,TRBD1,TRBV6-5,TGTGCCAGCAGCCAGACAGGGGCTGGAAACACCATATATTTT,CASSQTGAGNTIYF
TRBJ1-4,.,.,TRBV25-1,TGTGCCAGCAGTTCCCGGGACCTCCCTGGGGAAAAACTGTTTTTT,CASSSRDLPGEKLFF
TRBJ1-3,.,.,TRBV15,TGTGCCACCAGCAGAGATCTGAACACTGGAAACACCATATATTTT,CATSRDLNTGNTIYF
TRBJ2-1,.,TRBD2,TRBV7-9,TGTGCCAGCAGCCCGGGACTAGCGGCAGATGAGCAGTTCTTC,CASSPGLAADEQFF
TRBJ2-7,.,.,TRBV5-6,TGTGCCAGCAGCGGACGGGTCCAACTTTACGAGCAGTACTTC,CASSGRVQLYEQYF
TRBJ2-1,.,TRBD2,TRBV7-8,TGTGCCAGCAGCTTAGCGCCCGGGACTAGCGGGATCCGGAGCTCCTACAATGAGCAGTTCTTC,CASSLAPGTSGIRSSYNEQFF
TRBJ1-2,.,.,TRBV28,TGTGCCAGCGCCGCGACAGTGGGAACTGGCTACACCTTC,CASAATVGTGYTF
TRBJ1-2,.,TRBD1,TRBV4-1,TGCGCCAGCAGCCACGTTGTACGGACAGGGCGGGACTATGGCTACACCTTC,CASSHVVRTGRDYGYTF
TRBJ2-1,.,.,TRBV10-2,TGCGCCAGCAGCCTGTTAGCGGAGCCCCCCTACAATGAGCAGTTCTTC,CASSLLAEPPYNEQFF
TRBJ2-1,once,.,TRBV6-2/TRBV6-3,TGTGCCAGCAGTTACTCCGGGACTCACAATGAGCAGTTCTTC,CASSYSGTHNEQFF
TRBJ2-7,once,TRBD1,TRBV5-1,TGCGCCAGCAGCCGACCCCGACAGGGCGGAGAGCAGTACTTC,CASSRPRQGGEQYF
TRBJ2-5,.,TRBD2,TRBV19,TGTGCCAGTAGTTACGGGACTAGCGGGAGTTTGGAGACCCAGTACTTC,CASSYGTSGSLETQYF
TRBJ2-7,.,TRBD1,TRBV6-4,TGTGCCAGCAGTGTAAACAGGGGCTACGAGCAGTACTTC,CASSVNRGYEQYF
TRBJ2-3,.,.,TRBV18,TGTGCCAGCTCACCAGCTACAGCGGGCACAGATACGCAGTATTTT,CASSPATAGTDTQYF
TRBJ2-1,.,.,TRBV7-9,TGTGCCAGCAGCTTAGAGTGGAACAATGAGCAGTTCTTC,CASSLEWNNEQFF
TRBJ2-2,.,TRBD2,TRBV4-2,TGTGCCAGCAGCCAGGGACTAGCGAACACCGGGGAGCTGTTTTTT,CASSQGLANTGELFF
TRBJ1-2,.,.,TRBV28,TGTGCCAGCGGTCCGCCCACTCTTTATGGCTACACCTTC,CASGPPTLYGYTF
TRBJ1-1,few,.,TRBV27,TGTGCCAGCAGTCACACATGGGACACTGAAGCTTTCTTT,CASSHTWDTEAFF
TRBJ2-2,.,.,TRBV7-3,TGTGCCAGCAGCTTAATGAATACGAACACCGGGGAGCTGTTTTTT,CASSLMNTNTGELFF
TRBJ2-1,few,TRBD2,TRBV27,TGTGCCAGCAGTCCCGGACTAGCGGGAGGACGATCCTACAATGAGCAGTTCTTC,CASSPGLAGGRSYNEQFF
TRBJ2-7,.,.,TRBV27,TGTGCCAGCAGCACTAGGGGCCACGAGCAGTACTTC,CASSTRGHEQYF
TRBJ2-1,.,.,TRBV7-2,TGTGCCAGCAGCAAAAAGGGGGATGAGCAGTTCTTC,CASSKKGDEQFF
TRBJ1-1,.,.,TRBV27,TGTGCCAGCAGTCCTACTTTGACAGCTGAAGCTTTCTTT,CASSPTLTAEAFF
TRBJ2-7,.,.,TRBV27,TGTGCCAGCAGTAAGGGCCACGAGCAGTACTTC,CASSKGHEQYF
TRBJ1-1,.,.,TRBV12-3/TRBV12-4,TGTGCCAGCAGTTTTCAGGGCCCCACTGAAGCTTTCTTT,CASSFQGPTEAFF
TRBJ1-1,.,.,TRBV11-2,TGTGCCAGCAGCTTAGAGGGCCAGGGCACTGAAGCTTTCTTT,CASSLEGQGTEAFF
TRBJ2-7,.,TRBD1,TRBV7-8,TGTGCCAGCAGCCCACTTGGACAGGGCAAGAACGAGCAGTACTTC,CASSPLGQGKNEQYF
TRBJ2-1,.,TRBD2,TRBV28,TGTGCCAGCGGACTAGCGGCTAATGAGCAGTTCTTC,CASGLAANEQFF
TRBJ2-1,many,.,TRBV7-3,TGTGCCAGCAGCCTAGGCGGGGATAACAGTGAGCAGTTCTTC,CASSLGGDNSEQFF
TRBJ2-2,.,TRBD1,TRBV6-1,TGTGCCAGCAGTGCCCGGACAGGGGGAGGCACCGGGGAGCTGTTTTTT,CASSARTGGGTGELFF
TRBJ2-6,.,.,TRBV6-2/TRBV6-3,TGTGCCAGCAGCCCAAGCGGGTCTGGGGCCAACGTCCTGACTTTC,CASSPSGSGANVLTF
TRBJ2-3,.,.,TRBV5-4,TGTGCCAGCAGCTTGGGTGGCACAGATACGCAGTATTTT,CASSLGGTDTQYF
TRBJ1-2,.,.,TRBV5-6,TGTGCCAGCAGCTTGTGGGGGAGTGGCTACACCTTC,CASSLWGSGYTF
TRBJ1-2,.,.,TRBV29-1,TGCAGCGTTGAAAGCAGTAACTCCATATTATTTAACTATGGCTACACCTTC,CSVESSNSILFNYGYTF
TRBJ1-3,.,.,TRBV4-3,TGCGCCAGCAGCCAAGATTGGCAGGGCTCTGGAAACACCATATATTTT,CASSQDWQGSGNTIYF
TRBJ2-3,.,TRBD2,TRBV2,TGTGCCAGTGGGGGCGGGAGGGGGACAGATACGCAGTATTTT,CASGGGRGTDTQYF
TRBJ2-2,.,.,TRBV7-9,TGTGCCAGCACCAACCAAGGGACTAACACCGGGGAGCTGTTTTTT,CASTNQGTNTGELFF
TRBJ2-1,few,.,TRBV4-1,TGCGCCAGCAGCCAAATCACGGGCCCGGGCTACAATGAGCAGTTCTTC,CASSQITGPGYNEQFF
TRBJ2-3,.,.,TRBV4-1,TGCGCCAGCAGCCAAGGCTTGTCCTTTCGCACAGATACGCAGTATTTT,CASSQGLSFRTDTQYF
TRBJ2-2,.,TRBD1,TRBV2,TGTGCCAGTGGGACAGACACCGGGGAGCTGTTTTTT,CASGTDTGELFF
TRBJ2-1,.,TRBD2,TRBV18,TGTGCCAGCTCACCAGGCAATAGCGGGAGGGGTAATGAGCAGTTCTTC,CASSPGNSGRGNEQFF
TRBJ2-1,.,TRBD2,TRBV20-1,TGCAGTGCGAGGACTAGCAGCGAGCAGTTCTTC,CSARTSSEQFF
TRBJ2-1,.,TRBD2,TRBV3-1/TRBV3-2,TGTGCCAGCAGCCAACAAGAGGGACTAGCGGGAGTAAAGCAGTTCTTC,CASSQQEGLAGVKQFF
TRBJ2-3,.,.,TRBV4-2,TGTGCCAGCAGCCCTCACCCTGGCGGTAGCACAGATACGCAGTATTTT,CASSPHPGGSTDTQYF
TRBJ1-1,.,TRBD1,TRBV18,TGTGCCAGCTCACCGCCAGGGGGCGAGGACACTGAAGCTTTCTTT,CASSPPGGEDTEAFF
TRBJ1-4,.,.,TRBV5-1,TGCGCCAGCAGCTTGGGGGGGGCACTGGAAAAACTGTTTTTT,CASSLGGALEKLFF
TRBJ1-2,.,TRBD1,TRBV19,TGTGCCAGTAGTATCACCCGGGGACAGGCAATCTATGGCTACACCTTC,CASSITRGQAIYGYTF
TRBJ2-1,once,TRBD2,TRBV5-1,TGCGCCAGCAGCCCCCGAGCGGGAGCCGGCTATGGTGAGCAGTTCTTC,CASSPRAGAGYGEQFF
TRBJ1-4,.,.,TRBV7-9,TGTGCCAGCAGCTCTTCAGGCTTTAATGAAAAACTGTTTTTT,CASSSSGFNEKLFF
TRBJ2-7,.,TRBD2,TRBV7-9,TGTGCCAGCAGCTTTGGTGGGCTAGCGGGAGAAGTTGGCGAGCAGTACTTC,CASSFGGLAGEVGEQYF
TRBJ2-7,.,.,TRBV5-1,TGCGCCAGCAGCACGGGAACACAGGGCTACGAGCAGTACTTC,CASSTGTQGYEQYF
TRBJ2-3,.,.,TRBV7-2,TGTGCCAGCAGCTTACTAGGACGCCAAGATACGCAGTATTTT,CASSLLGRQDTQYF
TRBJ1-5,.,.,TRBV19,TGTGCCAGTAGTTCGGACAGAGGCAATCAGCCCCAGCATTTT,CASSSDRGNQPQHF
TRBJ1-1,.,.,TRBV10-1,TGCGCCAGAGGAAACAGGGCCCACCCAGGCGAATACACTGAAGCTTTCTTT,CARGNRAHPGEYTEAFF